The 31 T cell receptor beta chains presented below share a single source sample, sequenced in a study of CD8 T cells in Susac syndrome (dated by TCRdb to the late 2010s). The library was generated by the immunoSEQ multiplex PCR assay. RNA was extracted using the RNeasy kit, and roughly 0.45 to 1 microgram was reverse transcribed with random hexamers. Through fastp at Q25 and MiXCR, TCRdb rebuilt clones from the public reads, retaining in-frame beta chains. Identical CDR3 protein sequences are pooled into one entry, listed with their most common genes and DNA. Here the sample has 120,000 to 150,000 distinct CDR3 sequences; around 95% occur a single time. The ten largest clonotypes hold roughly 0.084% of the sample. Material: CD4+ T cells from PBMCs. These receptors were obtained from a human donor with Susac syndrome.

This clonotype appeared a single time. The chain has TRBV4-1 and TRBJ2-7, with D possibly TRBD1 on 6 matching bases. CDR1 MGHRA and CDR2 YSYEKL come from the germline V gene. V lost 3 bases and J lost 3, with 15 bases in between. The length of the CDR3 is 15 residues. This CDR3 reads CASSQAWGQSYEQYF. For the CDR3, the DNA is TGCGCCAGCAGCCAGGCCTGGGGACAAAGCTACGAGCAGTACTTC.

In its sample, this clonotype was seen once. The chain links TRBV5-6 to TRBJ1-2; D gene unclear. V shed 5 bases and J shed 8 bases, with 16 bases lying between them. Germline assignment: CDR1 SGHDT and CDR2 YYEEEE. CDR3 size: 13 residues. CDR3 protein: CASSPRTTRGYTF. Here the CDR3 DNA reads TGTGCCAGCAGTCCTCGGACCACGAGGGGCTACACCTTC. The whole variable domain, filled in from reference TRBV5-6 and TRBJ1-2, reads DAGVTQSPTHLIKTRGQQVTLRCSPKSGHDTVSWYQQALGQGPQFIFQYYEEEERQRGNFPDRFSGHQFPNYSSELNVNALLLGDSALYLCASSPRTTRGYTFGSGTRLTVV.

The rearrangement uses TRBV28 and TRBJ1-2; possible D gene TRBD1, 5 bases. Trimming stripped 2 bases from V and 5 bases from J, with 12 bases between. CDR1 and CDR2 from the germline V gene are MDHEN and SYDVKM. The CDR3 sequence is 14 residues long. CDR3 DNA: TGTGCCAGCAGTTTAAACCCAGGGAGGTATGGCTACACCTTC. Translating it yields CASSLNPGRYGYTF.

The chain combines TRBV20-1 with TRBJ2-1, with 9 bases aligning to TRBD1. The CDR3 contains 13 residues. Looked up from germline, CDR1 is DFQATT and CDR2 is SNEGSKA (reference sequence). Trimming took 7 bases from V and 2 from J; bases not matched to a gene: 3. The CDR3 loop reads CSGTGATYNEQFF. Written as DNA, the CDR3 is TGCAGTGGGACAGGGGCGACCTACAATGAGCAGTTCTTC.

V usage is TRBV29-1 and J usage is TRBJ1-1; D possibly corresponds to TRBD1 (6 bases). V was pared by 7 bases and J by 0 bases, with 21 bases between. The CDR3 sequence is 16 residues long. Germline V gene data show CDR1 as SQVTM and CDR2 as ANQGSEA. CDR3 region: CSAYPDRISMNTEAFF. DNA for the CDR3: TGCAGCGCCTATCCTGACAGGATATCAATGAACACTGAAGCTTTCTTT.

The chain couples TRBV6-6 to TRBJ2-1; tentative D call: TRBD2 (5 bases). The germline V gene has CDR1 MNHNY and CDR2 SVGAGI (reference sequence). V dropped 0 bases and J dropped 12 bases, with 9 bases sitting between them. This CDR3 is built from 12 residues. CDR3: CASSYSRDRQFF. The CDR3 nucleotides read TGTGCCAGCAGTTACTCGAGGGATAGGCAGTTCTTC.

This clonotype was counted a single time. The genes are TRBV20-1 and TRBJ2-5; either TRBD1 or TRBD2 may supply D (5 bases each). Trimming removed 0 bases at V and 1 base at J, with 12 bases between. This CDR3 has 15 residues. The germline V gene has CDR1 DFQATT and CDR2 SNEGSKA (reference sequence). The CDR3 loop is CSARDFGTPQETQYF. CDR3 nucleotides: TGCAGTGCTAGAGATTTCGGGACCCCCCAAGAGACCCAGTACTTC.

The chain carries TRBV20-1 and TRBJ1-6; a possible D gene is TRBD1 (6 bases). Germline V lookup: CDR1 DFQATT, CDR2 SNEGSKA (reference sequence). This CDR3 spans 16 amino acids. V lost 6 bases, J lost 8 bases, and 23 bases lay in between. CDR3 region: CSASPTGGVKYSPLHF. The CDR3 DNA reads as TGCAGTGCGAGCCCCACGGGGGGCGTTAAGTATTCACCCCTCCACTTT.

The J gene is TRBJ1-1, the V gene TRBV11-2, with unresolved D. V was cut by 6 bases and J by 10 bases, with 21 bases left in between. The CDR3 sequence is 14 residues long. From germline, CDR1 is SGHAT and CDR2 FQNNGV. CDR3 sequence reads: CASSFDTGSSGAFF. CDR3 sequence (DNA): TGTGCCAGCAGTTTCGATACGGGCTCTTCGGGAGCTTTCTTT.

This chain joins TRBV20-1 and TRBJ1-1, with D possibly matching TRBD1 (5 bases). V was cut by 5 bases and J by 2 bases, with 12 bases left in between. The germline V gene has CDR1 DFQATT and CDR2 SNEGSKA (reference sequence). The length of the CDR3 is 13 residues. The CDR3 protein is CSARGTFNTEAFF. Written as DNA, the CDR3 is TGCAGTGCTCGCGGGACGTTTAACACTGAAGCTTTCTTT.

This chain uses TRBV20-1 with TRBJ1-2, with TRBD1 matching over 8 bases. Per germline, CDR1 DFQATT and CDR2 SNEGSKA (reference sequence). The junction had 17 bases not matched to a gene; V was cut back by 3 bases and J by 11 bases. This CDR3 region has 15 residues. CDR3: CSARDREDSTGGYTF. The DNA of the CDR3 is TGCAGTGCTAGGGACAGGGAGGACTCAACTGGTGGGTACACCTTC.

The chain uses TRBV12-3 or TRBV12-4 and TRBJ1-2, with D possibly being TRBD1 (5 bases). The CDR3 runs to 14 residues. The V end was cut by 3 bases, the J end by 4 bases, with 12 bases between. CDR3 nucleotide sequence: TGTGCCAGCAGTTTCGGCCCCGACAGCTATGGCTACACCTTC. Translated: CASSFGPDSYGYTF.

The rearrangement links TRBV5-1 to TRBJ1-2, with D perhaps TRBD1 (6 bases). Between the trimmed V and J ends, which lost 3 bases and 7 bases, there was a span of 10 bases. The germline CDR1 and CDR2 sequences are SGHRS and YFSETQ. This CDR3 has 12 amino acids. CDR3 protein: CASSYDRSGYTF. The CDR3 nucleotides are TGCGCCAGCAGCTACGACAGGAGTGGCTACACCTTC.

The chain recombines TRBV29-1 with TRBJ1-4, with 10 bases aligning to TRBD1. CDR3 length equals 18 residues. The J segment lost 2 bases and the V segment lost 4 bases, leaving 13 bases of the junction unmatched. CDR1 is SQVTM and CDR2 is ANQGSEA in the germline V gene. The CDR3 sequence is CSVATGTGARPTNEKLFF. In nucleotides, the CDR3 is TGCAGCGTTGCCACCGGGACAGGGGCCCGCCCCACTAATGAAAAACTGTTTTTT.

The V and J genes are TRBV18 and TRBJ2-2; TRBD2 is a possible D gene (5 bases). The CDR3 consists of 17 residues. Per germline, CDR1 KGHSH and CDR2 LQKENI. Trimming pared 6 bases from V and 4 bases from J, leaving 21 bases between. CDR3 DNA: TGTGCCAGCTCCAACTACATAAGCGACCGGGGCACCGGGGAGCTGTTTTTT. Protein sequence: CASSNYISDRGTGELFF.

This chain joins TRBV7-3 and TRBJ2-1, with 7 bases lining up with TRBD2. This CDR3 has 13 amino acids. Germline V gene sequence: CDR1 SGHTA, CDR2 FQGTGA. Trimming removed 1 base from V and 8 bases from J; junction bases left unmatched: 2. CDR3 protein: CASSLREGDEQFF. The CDR3 coding sequence is TGTGCCAGCAGCTTAAGGGAGGGCGATGAGCAGTTCTTC. The full variable domain, with the rest looked up from reference TRBV7-3 and TRBJ2-1, is GAGVSQTPSNKVTEKGKYVELRCDPISGHTALYWYRQSLGQGPEFLIYFQGTGAADDSGLPNDRFFAVRPEGSVSTLKIQRTERGDSAVYLCASSLREGDEQFFGPGTRLTVL.

The chain uses TRBV4-2 and TRBJ1-2, with D maybe TRBD1 (5 bases). Trimming pared 3 bases from V and 2 bases from J, leaving 13 bases between. This CDR3 spans 15 amino acids. Germline V gene sequence: CDR1 LGHNA, CDR2 YNFKEQ. The CDR3, as DNA: TGTGCCAGCAGCCAGAACAGGATCCTCAACTATGGCTACACCTTC. This codes for CASSQNRILNYGYTF.

The V call is TRBV4-2, the J call TRBJ2-7; 7 positions match TRBD2. CDR1 LGHNA and CDR2 YNFKEQ come from the germline V gene. The V segment lost 4 bases and the J segment 3 bases; nucleotides outside the gene matches: 12. The CDR3 length is 16 residues. Here the CDR3 DNA reads TGTGCCAGCAGCCCGGGAGGCGGGAACGATCTCTACGAGCAGTACTTC. Its protein product is CASSPGGGNDLYEQYF.

The chain carries TRBV20-1 and TRBJ1-5, with D tentatively TRBD1 (5 bases). The CDR3 is 14 residues long. From germline, CDR1 is DFQATT and CDR2 SNEGSKA (reference sequence). V was trimmed by 0 bases and J by 5 bases, leaving 11 bases between them. Here the CDR3 DNA reads TGCAGTGCTAGAGATCGGCAGGGCCATCAGCCCCAGCATTTT. Its translation: CSARDRQGHQPQHF.

This clonotype has just one count. V usage is TRBV5-4 and J usage is TRBJ2-5, with D possibly TRBD2 on 5 matching bases. The CDR3 totals 15 residues. Germline values: CDR1 SGHNT, CDR2 YYREEE (reference sequence). V was clipped by 4 bases and J by 4 bases, with 17 bases between them. The DNA of the CDR3 is TGTGCCAGCAGCCCCGGGAACACCGGAGGAGAGACCCAGTACTTC. Translated, it gives CASSPGNTGGETQYF.

V usage is TRBV3-1 and J usage is TRBJ1-2; D remains ambiguous. Germline lookup yields CDR1 LGHDT and CDR2 YNNKEL (reference sequence). Trimming removed 1 base from V and 10 bases from J, with 16 bases in between. The CDR3 extends over 14 amino acids. The CDR3 protein is CASSQAGTDYSYTF. The CDR3 DNA follows: TGTGCCAGCAGCCAAGCTGGAACGGATTACTCCTACACCTTC.

The chain couples TRBV20-1 to TRBJ2-7; tentative D call: TRBD2 (7 bases). CDR3 length: 13 amino acids. From germline, CDR1 is DFQATT and CDR2 SNEGSKA (reference sequence). Between the trimmed V and J ends, which lost 1 base and 6 bases, there was a span of 13 bases. CDR3 nucleotide sequence: TGCAGTGCTAGAGGGGGGCGGGAGACCGAGCAGTACTTC. Translated, it gives CSARGGRETEQYF.

The chain uses TRBV29-1 and TRBJ2-3; 7 nucleotides align to TRBD2. From germline, CDR1 is SQVTM and CDR2 ANQGSEA. The CDR3 is 12 residues long. V was clipped by 3 bases and J by 3 bases; unmatched bases: 0. The CDR3 DNA reads TGCAGCGTTGACGGGGGGACAGATACGCAGTATTTT. Translation: CSVDGGTDTQYF.

V is TRBV4-2 and J is TRBJ1-6, with 7 positions matching TRBD1. Germline V lookup: CDR1 LGHNA, CDR2 YNFKEQ. V shed 0 bases, J shed 6 bases, and the junction held 5 bases outside the gene matches. The CDR3 is made up of 16 amino acids. The CDR3 region is CASSQDLGQINSPLHF. The DNA of the CDR3 is TGTGCCAGCAGCCAAGATTTGGGACAGATTAATTCACCCCTCCACTTT.

This clonotype was counted once. The CDR3 coding sequence is TGTGCCACCGCCCGGGGACAGGCCGTCTACGAGCAGTACTTC. Translating gives CATARGQAVYEQYF. J is TRBJ2-7 and V is TRBV19; 8 nucleotides match TRBD1. The CDR3 totals 14 residues. V lost 10 bases to trimming and J lost 3 bases; unmatched junction nucleotides: 11. The germline CDR1 and CDR2 sequences are LNHDA and SQIVND (reference sequence).

V usage is TRBV20-1 and J usage is TRBJ2-3; 7 nucleotides agree with TRBD2. V lost 4 bases to trimming and J lost 4 bases; unmatched junction nucleotides: 5. Germline V gives CDR1 DFQATT, CDR2 SNEGSKA (reference sequence). The CDR3 sequence is 13 residues long. The CDR3 DNA follows: TGCAGTGCTAAGGCGGGAGTAGCAGATACGCAGTATTTT. Translating gives CSAKAGVADTQYF.

The V and J genes are TRBV23-1 and TRBJ2-7; TRBD1 might be the D (6 bases). TRBV23-1 is an ORF, and what it does is uncertain. V lost 6 bases, J lost 3 bases, and 21 bases lay in between. This CDR3 comprises 16 residues. The CDR3 DNA sequence: TGCGCCAGCAGGGGGGACACCGGCGGACCGATCTACGAGCAGTACTTC. This encodes CASRGDTGGPIYEQYF.

CDR3 nucleotides: TGCAGTGCAGTTCGAGAGATGGGCACAGATACGCAGTATTTT. This codes for CSAVREMGTDTQYF. The chain uses TRBV20-1 and TRBJ2-3, with D unresolved. Germline lookup yields CDR1 DFQATT and CDR2 SNEGSKA (reference sequence). The CDR3 is made up of 14 amino acids. The V end lost 6 bases, the J end lost 1 base, and 14 bases lay between the germline ends.

V gene TRBV7-9 combines with J gene TRBJ1-1, with D possibly being TRBD1 (6 bases). CDR3 size: 14 residues. V lost 2 bases to trimming and J lost 2 bases, with 9 bases between them. CDR1 and CDR2 (germline): SEHNR, FQNEAQ (reference sequence). The CDR3 is CASSLTTGNTEAFF. As DNA, the CDR3 is TGTGCCAGCAGCTTAACGACAGGTAACACTGAAGCTTTCTTT.

J is TRBJ1-1 and V is TRBV12-3 or TRBV12-4; 8 bases line up with TRBD1. The length of the CDR3 is 14 residues. With V trimmed by 7 bases and J by 0 bases, 4 bases remained unmatched. The CDR3 protein is CASIYRGMNTEAFF. The CDR3 region has the DNA TGTGCCAGCATATACAGGGGGATGAACACTGAAGCTTTCTTT.

The chain links TRBV3-1 to TRBJ1-2; 7 positions match TRBD1. The CDR3 loop spans 13 amino acids. Germline V gene sequence: CDR1 LGHDT, CDR2 YNNKEL (reference sequence). Losses at the gene ends were 6 bases for V and 6 bases for J; bases not matched to a gene: 7. This CDR3 reads CASRPGTVDGYTF. The CDR3, as DNA: TGTGCCAGCAGACCCGGGACAGTTGATGGCTACACCTTC.